This record looks at one T cell receptor beta chain sequence and its context. The protocol was immunoSEQ multiplex PCR, while the TCRdb copy is restricted to in-frame clones and leaves out a portion. The data show approximately 230,000 clones, 75% to 90% seen once. This sample was included in a study of blood T cell repertoires in COVID-19. Sequencing used peripheral blood. The TCR was taken from a man aged 25-40 years who had recovered from COVID-19.

The CDR3 spells CASSFGGNHEQYF. The CDR3, as DNA: TGTGCCAGCAGCTTTGGAGGGAACCACGAGCAGTACTTC. The chain couples TRBV7-9 to TRBJ2-7, with TRBD2 as a possible D gene (6 bases). Looked up from germline, CDR1 is SEHNR and CDR2 is FQNEAQ (reference sequence). V was pared by 3 bases and J by 5 bases, with 11 bases between. The CDR3 length is 13 residues.